There are many counts of the clone carrying this T cell receptor beta chain. Its matching antigen is unknown. The CDR3 has 14 amino acids. V dropped 1 base and J dropped 3 bases, with 8 bases sitting between them. Germline-derived CDR1 and CDR2 are LGHDT and YNNKEL (reference sequence). The data originate from a study of early T cells in non-severe SARS-CoV-2 infection. General observations from the study: The matching step, a VDJdb search, favored anti-spike CD8 responses and missed private and CD4 specificities.

TCRdb reanalysed the 5' RACE reads using MiXCR and keeps one entry per CDR3 protein. The data contain fewer than 60,000 distinct CDR3 sequences, around 8.4% of them singletons. V and J are TRBV3-1 and TRBJ2-3, with D unresolved. Material: whole blood. This TCR was sampled from an adult who was a healthcare worker with PCR-confirmed SARS-CoV-2 infection or an uninfected control (not recorded which). This CDR3 is CASSQVRATDTQYF. The DNA of the CDR3 is TGTGCCAGCAGCCAAGTAAGAGCAACAGATACGCAGTATTTT.